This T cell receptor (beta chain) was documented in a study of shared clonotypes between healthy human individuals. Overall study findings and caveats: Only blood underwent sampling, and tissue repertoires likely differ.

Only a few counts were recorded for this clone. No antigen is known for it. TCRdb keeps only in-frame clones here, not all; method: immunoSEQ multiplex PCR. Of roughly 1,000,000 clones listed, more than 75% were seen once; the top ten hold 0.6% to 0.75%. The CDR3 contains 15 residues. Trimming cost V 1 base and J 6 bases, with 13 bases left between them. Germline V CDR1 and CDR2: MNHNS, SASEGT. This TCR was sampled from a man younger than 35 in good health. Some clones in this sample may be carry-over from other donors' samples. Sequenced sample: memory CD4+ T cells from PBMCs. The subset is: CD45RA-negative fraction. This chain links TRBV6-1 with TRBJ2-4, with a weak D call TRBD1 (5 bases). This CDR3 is CASSEVVGPGNIQYF. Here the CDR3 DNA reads TGTGCCAGCAGTGAAGTCGTGGGGCCGGGAAACATTCAGTACTTC.